This TCR beta chain derives from a study of naive and memory T cell subsets. The beta constant-region primer was an equimolar mix of two oligonucleotides covering TRBC1 and TRBC2. Ligated cDNA was amplified by four rounds of PCR with nested alpha and beta constant-region primers and SP2. TCRdb reprocessed the UMI-ligation and nested PCR reads with MiXCR, giving one entry per CDR3 protein. The repertoire has 100,000 to 150,000 distinct CDR3 sequences, roughly 32% of them found once; the top ten carry approximately 0.9%. Only a few counts were recorded for this clonotype. Material: central memory CD4+ T cells from blood. The source is a human donor in good health.

CDR3 sequence reads: CASRTTGGGNNEQFF. The CDR3 bases are TGTGCCAGTAGAACGACCGGGGGGGGAAACAATGAGCAGTTCTTC. The gene calls are TRBV19 and TRBJ2-1; 8 positions agree with TRBD2. Germline V CDR1 and CDR2: LNHDA, SQIVND (reference sequence). Trimming removed 6 bases from V and 5 bases from J; junction bases left unmatched: 9. This CDR3 contains 15 residues.